This T cell receptor beta chain was profiled in a study of regulatory T cells in long-lasting Graves disease. The CDR3 has 13 residues. Germline V gene sequence: CDR1 MNHNS, CDR2 SASEGT. Trimming cost V 6 bases and J 5 bases, with 12 bases left between them. In building TCR beta libraries, iRepertoire HTBI primers were used together with Arm-PCR of CDR3 regions. TCRdb redid the calling of the multiplex PCR reads with MiXCR, one entry per CDR3 protein. In the table there are about 540,000 distinct CDR3 sequences, around an eighth of which are singletons. This clonotype was recorded many times. What it binds is not known. Study-wide findings and caveats: TRBV28 was favored in persistent disease, as were TRBJ1-2 and TRBJ2-5.

As for time point: newly diagnosed GD, antithyroid drugs for less than 3 months. Construction of the TCR library relied on RNA isolated from PBMCs. The sample was also linked to a second study, of T cells in Graves' hyperthyroidism and ophthalmopathy.

J is TRBJ2-3 and V is TRBV6-1, with D hard to call. The sample consisted of peripheral blood mononuclear cells (PBMCs), taken at new diagnosis, from a patient treated with antithyroid drugs. This TCR came from a man aged 25 to 40 with Graves disease. The CDR3 region has the DNA TGTGCCAGCAGAGGCAGTCAGGAAGATACGCAGTATTTT. Amino acid sequence: CASRGSQEDTQYF.